The clone carrying this T cell receptor beta chain was recorded a few times. Its antigen is unidentified. The data are from a study of T-cell memory formation after mild COVID-19. The study, taken as a whole, reports: Researchers report contracting CD4+ clones mostly in CM and EM, with CD8+ clones in EMRA.

The TCR alpha and TCR beta cDNA libraries, bearing sample barcodes and UMIs, were generated by 5'RACE using constant-segment primers. In TCRdb, the 5' RACE reads were re-called with MiXCR into one record per CDR3 protein. The sample consists of over 500,000 distinct CDR3 sequences, roughly 17% of them appearing once. With V trimmed by 4 bases and J by 0 bases, 6 bases remained unmatched. CDR1 SGHVS and CDR2 FQNEAQ come from the germline V gene. This CDR3 is built from 16 residues. The source is an adult woman who had mild COVID-19 (a few samples of this study predate the infection). Cell type and time point are not known. The sequenced sample was PBMCs or a T cell subset sorted from them (not recorded which). The genes are TRBV7-8 and TRBJ2-1; 7 bases are shared with TRBD1. The CDR3 DNA reads TGTGCCAGCAGCTCCCTCAGGGGGAGCTCCTACAATGAGCAGTTCTTC. Translated: CASSSLRGSSYNEQFF.